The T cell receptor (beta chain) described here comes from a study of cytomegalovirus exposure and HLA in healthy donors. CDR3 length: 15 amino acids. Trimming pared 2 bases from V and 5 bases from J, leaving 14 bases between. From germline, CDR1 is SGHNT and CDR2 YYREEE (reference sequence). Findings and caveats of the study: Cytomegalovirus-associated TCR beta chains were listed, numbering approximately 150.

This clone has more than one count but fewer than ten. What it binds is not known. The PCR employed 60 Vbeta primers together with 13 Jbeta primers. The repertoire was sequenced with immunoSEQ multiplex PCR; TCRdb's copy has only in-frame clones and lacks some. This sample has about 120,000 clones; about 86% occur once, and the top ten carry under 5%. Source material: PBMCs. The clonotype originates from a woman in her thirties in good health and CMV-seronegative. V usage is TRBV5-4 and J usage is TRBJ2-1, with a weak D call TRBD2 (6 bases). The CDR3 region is CASSFWGGRDNEQFF. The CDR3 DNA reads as TGTGCCAGCAGCTTTTGGGGAGGTCGGGACAATGAGCAGTTCTTC.